The following is a T cell receptor beta chain sequence with its context. No antigen is known for it. The entry originates in a study of radiotherapy plus CTLA-4 blockade in lung cancer. Whole-study results and caveats: Dynamics of early blood T cell clones, together with interferon-beta, were reportedly the best predictors of response. In blood, TCR clones derived from the tumor expanded after radiotherapy plus ipilimumab.

The assay was immunoSEQ multiplex PCR, and TCRdb's table has in-frame clones only and misses some. The data hold 28,000 or so clones, with approximately 82% observed a single time. Germline V gene data show CDR1 as MNHEY and CDR2 as SMNVEV (reference sequence). Trimming cost V 1 base and J 0 bases, with 13 bases left between them. CDR3 length equals 17 residues. The sequencing used peripheral blood, collected from a patient treated with radiotherapy plus ipilimumab. The V call is TRBV27, the J call TRBJ1-3; the D is unclear. The TCR sequence derives from a human donor with non-small cell lung cancer who had stable disease on radiotherapy plus ipilimumab. CDR3 nucleotides: TGTGCCAGCAGTTTATTTCCCCCTTCCAGCTCTGGAAACACCATATATTTT. Its protein is CASSLFPPSSSGNTIYF.